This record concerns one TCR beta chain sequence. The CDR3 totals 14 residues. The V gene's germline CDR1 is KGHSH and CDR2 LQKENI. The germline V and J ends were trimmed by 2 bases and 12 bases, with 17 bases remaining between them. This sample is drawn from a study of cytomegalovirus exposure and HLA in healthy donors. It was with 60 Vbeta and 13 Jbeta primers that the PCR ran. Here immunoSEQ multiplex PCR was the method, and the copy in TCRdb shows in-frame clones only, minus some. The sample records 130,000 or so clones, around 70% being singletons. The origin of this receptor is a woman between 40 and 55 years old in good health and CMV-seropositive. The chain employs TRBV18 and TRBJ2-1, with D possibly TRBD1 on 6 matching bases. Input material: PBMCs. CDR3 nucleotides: TGTGCCAGCTCACCAGGGGGCCCCAAATGTGGGCAGTTCTTC. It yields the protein CASSPGGPKCGQFF.